Listed below are T cell receptor beta chains from one sample, sequenced in a study of shared clonotypes between healthy human individuals. The protocol was immunoSEQ multiplex PCR, while the TCRdb copy is restricted to in-frame clones and leaves out a portion. The sample has under 2,500,000 clones; 95% are singletons. The sample comprised naive CD4+ T cells sorted from blood. These receptors originate from a man younger than 35 in good health. Each CDR3 is given with its conserved first and last residue. The order of the fields is D gene, V gene, CDR3 protein. The D gene is left open where the match is weak.

>-|TRBV29-1
CSVRWGEGTEAFF
>-|TRBV5-6
CASSFNPGEVNEKLFF
>TRBD1|TRBV11-2
CASSLWGQAPWEQYF
>TRBD2|TRBV9
CASSAGTSGSTDTQYF
>TRBD1|TRBV15
CATRQTGGGETQYF
>-|TRBV9
CASSIGRGPEAFF
>TRBD1|TRBV9
CASSPQPGTGNVKGSYEQYF
>-|TRBV7-9
CASSLGVRYDEKLFF
>-|TRBV28
CATSTGRGRTNYGYTF
>-|TRBV28
CASSPRGSQGMYGYTF
>-|TRBV28
CASSFGKNTEAFF
>-|TRBV6-1
CASSGTSGSPLHF
>-|TRBV9
CASSVAEDTQYF
>-|TRBV10-3
CAISARPRDTQYF
>-|TRBV19
CASSIAGYSNQPQHF
>TRBD1|TRBV5-1
CASSPGQGTDTQYF
>-|TRBV4-3
CASSQESASPQYF